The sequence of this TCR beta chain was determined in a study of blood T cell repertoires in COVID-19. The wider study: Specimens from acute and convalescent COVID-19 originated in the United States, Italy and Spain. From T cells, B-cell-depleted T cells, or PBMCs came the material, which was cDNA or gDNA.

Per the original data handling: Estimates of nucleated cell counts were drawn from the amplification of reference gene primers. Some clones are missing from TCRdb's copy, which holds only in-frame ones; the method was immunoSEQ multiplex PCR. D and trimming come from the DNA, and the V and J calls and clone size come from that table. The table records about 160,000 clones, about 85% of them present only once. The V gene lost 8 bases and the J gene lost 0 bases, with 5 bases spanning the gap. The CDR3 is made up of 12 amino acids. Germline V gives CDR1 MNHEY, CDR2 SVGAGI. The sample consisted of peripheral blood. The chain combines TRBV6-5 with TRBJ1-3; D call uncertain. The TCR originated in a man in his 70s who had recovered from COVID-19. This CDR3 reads CASGRSGNTIYF. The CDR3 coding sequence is TGTGCCAGCGGGCGCTCTGGAAACACCATATATTTT.